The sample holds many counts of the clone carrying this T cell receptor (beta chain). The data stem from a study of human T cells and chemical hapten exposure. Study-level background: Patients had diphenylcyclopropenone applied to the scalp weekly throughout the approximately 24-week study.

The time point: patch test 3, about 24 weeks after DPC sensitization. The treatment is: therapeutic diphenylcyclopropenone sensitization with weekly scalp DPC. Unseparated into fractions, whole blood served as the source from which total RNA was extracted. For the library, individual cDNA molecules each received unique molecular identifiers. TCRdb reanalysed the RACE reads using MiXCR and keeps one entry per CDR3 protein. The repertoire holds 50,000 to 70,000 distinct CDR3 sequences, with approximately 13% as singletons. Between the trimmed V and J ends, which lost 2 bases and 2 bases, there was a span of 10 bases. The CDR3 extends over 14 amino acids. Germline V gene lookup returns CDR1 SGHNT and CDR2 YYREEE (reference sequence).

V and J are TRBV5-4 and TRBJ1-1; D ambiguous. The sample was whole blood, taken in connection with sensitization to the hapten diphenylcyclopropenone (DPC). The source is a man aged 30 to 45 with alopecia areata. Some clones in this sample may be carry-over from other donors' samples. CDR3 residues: CASSFSTVNTEAFF. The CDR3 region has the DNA TGTGCCAGCAGCTTTAGTACAGTCAACACTGAAGCTTTCTTT. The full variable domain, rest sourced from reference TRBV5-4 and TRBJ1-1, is ETGVTQSPTHLIKTRGQQVTLRCSSQSGHNTVSWYQQALGQGPQFIFQYYREEENGRGNFPPRFSGLQFPNYSSELNVNALELDDSALYLCASSFSTVNTEAFFGQGTRLTVV.